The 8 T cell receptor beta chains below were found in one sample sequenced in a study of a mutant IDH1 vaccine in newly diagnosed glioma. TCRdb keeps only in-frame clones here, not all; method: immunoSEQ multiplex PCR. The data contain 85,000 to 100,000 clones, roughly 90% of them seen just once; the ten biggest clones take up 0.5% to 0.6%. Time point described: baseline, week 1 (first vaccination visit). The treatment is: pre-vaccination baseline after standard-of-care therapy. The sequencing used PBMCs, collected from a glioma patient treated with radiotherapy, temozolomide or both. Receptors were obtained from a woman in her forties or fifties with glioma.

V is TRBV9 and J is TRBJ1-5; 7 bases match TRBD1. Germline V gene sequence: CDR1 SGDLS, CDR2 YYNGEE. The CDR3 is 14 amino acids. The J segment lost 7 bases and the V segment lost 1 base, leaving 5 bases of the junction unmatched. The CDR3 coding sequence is TGTGCCAGCAGCGTATTGACAGGGTCCCAGCCCCAGCATTTT. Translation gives CASSVLTGSQPQHF. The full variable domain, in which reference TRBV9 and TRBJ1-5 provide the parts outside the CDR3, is DSGVTQTPKHLITATGQRVTLRCSPRSGDLSVYWYQQSLDQGLQFLIQYYNGEERAKGNILERFSAQQFPDLHSELNLSSLELGDSALYFCASSVLTGSQPQHFGDGTRLSIL.

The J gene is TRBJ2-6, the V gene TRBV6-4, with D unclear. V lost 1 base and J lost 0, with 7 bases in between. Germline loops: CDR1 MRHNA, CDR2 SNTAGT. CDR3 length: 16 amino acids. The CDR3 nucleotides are TGTGCCAGCAGTGACTGGACGGGCTCTGGGGCCAACGTCCTGACTTTC. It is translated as CASSDWTGSGANVLTF.

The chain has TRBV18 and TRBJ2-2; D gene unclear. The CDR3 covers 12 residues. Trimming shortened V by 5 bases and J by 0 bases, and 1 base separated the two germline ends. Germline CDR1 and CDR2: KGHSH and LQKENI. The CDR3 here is CASSSNTGELFF. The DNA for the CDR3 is TGTGCCAGCTCATCGAACACCGGGGAGCTGTTTTTT.

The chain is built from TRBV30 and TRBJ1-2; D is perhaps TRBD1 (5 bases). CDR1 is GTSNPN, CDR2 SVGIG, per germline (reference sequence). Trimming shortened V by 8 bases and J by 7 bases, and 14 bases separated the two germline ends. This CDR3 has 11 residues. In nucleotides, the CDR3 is TGTGCCGGCGAGGCAGGGAGTGGCTACACCTTC. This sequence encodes CAGEAGSGYTF.

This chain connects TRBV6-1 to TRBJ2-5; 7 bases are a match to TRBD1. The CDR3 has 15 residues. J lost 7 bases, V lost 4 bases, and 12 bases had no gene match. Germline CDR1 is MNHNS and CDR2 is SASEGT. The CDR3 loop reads CASSVRDSPSGTQYF. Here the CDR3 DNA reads TGTGCCAGCAGTGTTCGGGACAGCCCAAGTGGGACCCAGTACTTC.

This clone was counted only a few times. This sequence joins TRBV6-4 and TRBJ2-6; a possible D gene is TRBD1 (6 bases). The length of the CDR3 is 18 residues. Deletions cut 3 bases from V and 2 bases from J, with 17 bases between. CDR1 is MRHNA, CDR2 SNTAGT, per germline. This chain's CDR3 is CASSEDSPNLPGANVLTF. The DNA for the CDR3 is TGTGCCAGCAGTGAGGACAGTCCCAATCTACCTGGGGCCAACGTCCTGACTTTC.

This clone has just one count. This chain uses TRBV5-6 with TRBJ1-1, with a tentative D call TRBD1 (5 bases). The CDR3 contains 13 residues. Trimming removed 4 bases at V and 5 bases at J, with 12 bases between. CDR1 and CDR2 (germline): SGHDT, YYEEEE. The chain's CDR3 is CASSLVGQTEAFF. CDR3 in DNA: TGTGCCAGCAGCCTAGTGGGGCAGACTGAAGCTTTCTTT.

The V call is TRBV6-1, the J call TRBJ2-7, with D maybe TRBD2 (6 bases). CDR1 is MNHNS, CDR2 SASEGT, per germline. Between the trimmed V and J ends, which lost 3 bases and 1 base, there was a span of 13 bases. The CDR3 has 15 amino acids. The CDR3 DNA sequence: TGTGCCAGCAGTGATCTGCTAGCGCCTTCCTACGAGCAGTACTTC. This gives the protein CASSDLLAPSYEQYF.